A single sample gave rise to the 9 T cell receptor beta chains below, sequenced in a study of cytomegalovirus exposure and HLA in healthy donors. The study ran its PCR with 60 Vbeta and 13 Jbeta primers. Using immunoSEQ multiplex PCR, the repertoire was profiled, and TCRdb retains in-frame clones only, with some absent. The top ten hold 0.75% to 0.9% of the sample, which has fewer than 200,000 clones, approximately 81% seen once. The sequencing input was PBMCs. Receptors were obtained from a woman aged 18-29 years in good health and CMV-seronegative.

The chain joins TRBV18 to TRBJ2-5; tentative D call: TRBD2 (5 bases). Trimming pared 6 bases from V and 1 base from J, leaving 12 bases between. This CDR3 has 14 residues. Germline V gene lookup returns CDR1 KGHSH and CDR2 LQKENI. CDR3 nucleotides: TGTGCCAGCTCGCCTACTAGTGGCCAAGAGACCCAGTACTTC. It codes for CASSPTSGQETQYF.

This clone was counted only a few times. The genes are TRBV28 and TRBJ2-7; a weak D match, TRBD2 (5 bases). Trimming removed 3 bases from V and 9 bases from J, with 9 bases in between. There are 11 residues in the CDR3. Looked up from germline, CDR1 is MDHEN and CDR2 is SYDVKM. CDR3 DNA sequence: TGTGCCAGCAGTTTCGCCCGGGGGCAGTACTTC. Protein sequence: CASSFARGQYF.

This clone was observed at least ten times. This chain connects TRBV2 to TRBJ1-1, with a tentative D call TRBD1 (6 bases). From germline, CDR1 is SNHLY and CDR2 FYNNEI. The CDR3 length is 13 residues. The V end was cut by 4 bases, the J end by 5 bases, with 11 bases between. CDR3 loop: CASSVTGLTEAFF. The CDR3 nucleotides are TGTGCCAGCAGTGTAACAGGGCTTACTGAAGCTTTCTTT.

The chain is built from TRBV28 and TRBJ2-7, with 14 bases identical to TRBD2. Germline CDR1 MDHEN, CDR2 SYDVKM. The CDR3 runs 15 residues. V lost 5 bases and J lost 2; bases outside the gene matches: 2. The CDR3 here is CASSGTSGSPYEQYF. The CDR3, as DNA: TGTGCCAGCAGTGGGACTAGCGGGAGCCCCTACGAGCAGTACTTC. Variable domain in full (rest from reference TRBV28 and TRBJ2-7): DVKVTQSSRYLVKRTGEKVFLECVQDMDHENMFWYRQDPGLGLRLIYFSYDVKMKEKGDIPEGYSVSREKKERFSLILESASTNQTSMYLCASSGTSGSPYEQYFGPGTRLTVT.

The rearrangement joins TRBV21-1 to TRBJ2-1; the D segment call TRBD1 is taken from the table without a DNA check. TRBV21-1 is a pseudogene segment. The CDR3 is 19 amino acids. CDR3 residues: CASSKGLVGRDRDNNEQFF. The CDR3 nucleotides read TGTGCCAGCAGCAAAGGACTGGTTGGGCGGGACAGGGACAACAATGAGCAGTTCTTC.

The gene calls are TRBV6-5 and TRBJ2-5; tentatively, D is TRBD2 (5 bases). This CDR3 contains 14 residues. V shed 3 bases and J shed 4 bases, with 12 bases lying between them. The germline V gene has CDR1 MNHEY and CDR2 SVGAGI. CDR3 amino acids: CASSYSASSETQYF. The CDR3 DNA reads TGTGCCAGCAGTTATTCTGCTAGCTCAGAGACCCAGTACTTC.

The chain has TRBV5-5 and TRBJ1-5; 9 positions match TRBD1. CDR1 is SGHKS and CDR2 is YYEKEE in the germline V gene (reference sequence). The CDR3 sequence is 15 residues long. The V gene end was trimmed by 4 bases and the J gene end by 2 bases; junction bases not matched to a gene: 4. The CDR3 DNA sequence: TGTGCCAGCAGCGAGACAGGGGGAGGCAATCAGCCCCAGCATTTT. Protein sequence: CASSETGGGNQPQHF. Drawing the rest from reference TRBV5-5 and TRBJ1-5, the complete variable domain is DAGVTQSPTHLIKTRGQQVTLRCSPISGHKSVSWYQQVLGQGPQFIFQYYEKEERGRGNFPDRFSARQFPNYSSELNVNALLLGDSALYLCASSETGGGNQPQHFGDGTRLSIL.

The rearrangement uses TRBV6-7 and TRBJ2-7; TRBD1 matches 11 bases. TRBV6-7 is designated an ORF whose function remains uncertain. V was clipped by 2 bases and J by 2 bases; unmatched bases: 2. The CDR3 consists of 15 residues. CDR3 residues: CASSYVGQGAYEQYF. CDR3 in DNA: TGTGCCAGCAGTTACGTGGGACAGGGGGCCTACGAGCAGTACTTC.

The genes are TRBV28 and TRBJ2-3; D remains unclear. V was shortened by 6 bases and J by 2 bases, with 15 bases between the two germline ends. Germline V gene lookup returns CDR1 MDHEN and CDR2 SYDVKM. The CDR3 has 15 amino acids. The chain's CDR3 is CASSPKVGSTDTQYF. CDR3 nucleotide sequence: TGTGCCAGCAGCCCCAAGGTCGGGTCCACAGATACGCAGTATTTT.